This TCR beta chain was sequenced during a study of shared clonotypes between healthy human individuals. V lost 1 base to trimming and J lost 2 bases, with 15 bases between them. CDR1 MNHNS and CDR2 SASEGT come from the germline V gene. This CDR3 region has 16 residues. A note on this clone: The antigen is unknown.

In the authors' methods: ImmunoSEQ output lacked quality scores and full-length reads, limiting matched filtering. Data came from immunoSEQ multiplex PCR; TCRdb stores just in-frame clones and leaves some out. The DNA gave D and trimming, while V, J and clone size come from that table. Among around 1,900,000 clones listed, over 85% were seen once. CD45RO-negative cells were positively selected for CCR7, leaving out terminally differentiated effector memory CD45RA+ cells. Study results and caveats: Sorted-subset samples were not fully sequenced, rarefaction indicated.

The V gene is TRBV6-1, the J gene TRBJ2-7; D gene uncertain. The TCR was taken from a man younger than 30 in good health. Some clones in this sample may be carry-over from other donors' samples. The sample consisted of naive CD8+ T cells from PBMCs. CDR3 in amino acids: CASSEDDRFMAYEQYF. In DNA form, the CDR3 reads TGTGCCAGCAGTGAAGATGACCGATTTATGGCCTACGAGCAGTACTTC.